This T cell receptor beta chain was recorded in a study of blood T cell repertoires in COVID-19. Across the study: Samples representing acute and convalescent COVID-19 were sourced from the United States, Italy and Spain. In each case, the material was cDNA or gDNA derived from T cells, B-cell-depleted T cells, or PBMCs.

In the original processing: Amplifying reference gene primers gave estimates of nucleated cell counts. Using immunoSEQ multiplex PCR, the repertoire was profiled, and TCRdb retains in-frame clones only, with some absent. V and J calls and clone size are those listed in that table; D and trimming were worked out from the DNA. The data show tens of thousands of clones, under 90% seen once. Germline CDR1 is SGHKS and CDR2 is YYEKEE (reference sequence). The CDR3 sequence is 17 residues long. V lost 0 bases to trimming and J lost 2 bases; unmatched junction nucleotides: 7. This TCR was sampled from a human donor in a cohort sampled during active COVID-19. Sequencing input: peripheral blood. V is TRBV5-5 and J is TRBJ2-7; 11 nucleotides agree with TRBD2. The CDR3 DNA is TGTGCCAGCAGCTTGGCTTCACTAGCGGGGGACCCCTACGAGCAGTACTTC. It specifies CASSLASLAGDPYEQYF. Combining the CDR3 with reference TRBV5-5 and TRBJ2-7 gives the whole variable domain DAGVTQSPTHLIKTRGQQVTLRCSPISGHKSVSWYQQVLGQGPQFIFQYYEKEERGRGNFPDRFSARQFPNYSSELNVNALLLGDSALYLCASSLASLAGDPYEQYFGPGTRLTVT.